These 7 T cell receptor beta chains were all obtained from the same sample, sequenced in a study of beta chain features in type 1 diabetes. The entirety of the isolated RNA underwent reverse transcription, so expressed TCRB transcripts were sequenced. The method was immunoSEQ multiplex PCR; TCRdb's version includes in-frame clones alone and lacks a portion of them. This table has hundreds of thousands of clones, around 15% appearing once. The sample consisted of naive CD4+ T cells from blood. These receptors all come from a man between 18 and 29 years old in good health.

This clone turned up a few times. V gene TRBV2 combines with J gene TRBJ2-2; 7 nucleotides align to TRBD1. V was clipped by 6 bases and J by 8 bases; unmatched bases: 9. The CDR3 has 14 residues. Germline V CDR1 and CDR2: SNHLY, FYNNEI. The DNA of the CDR3 is TGTGCCAGCAGCAGGACAGGTCTGGAAGGGGAGCTGTTTTTT. Protein sequence: CASSRTGLEGELFF.

The chain employs TRBV5-4 and TRBJ2-5; 12 nucleotides align to TRBD1. Germline V gene data show CDR1 as SGHNT and CDR2 as YYREEE (reference sequence). This CDR3 spans 15 amino acids. Trimming took 3 bases from V and 5 from J; bases not matched to a gene: 5. The CDR3 DNA follows: TGTGCCAGCAGCTCCAAGGGACAGGGGGCGGAGACCCAGTACTTC. As protein: CASSSKGQGAETQYF. The whole variable domain, filled in from reference TRBV5-4 and TRBJ2-5, reads ETGVTQSPTHLIKTRGQQVTLRCSSQSGHNTVSWYQQALGQGPQFIFQYYREEENGRGNFPPRFSGLQFPNYSSELNVNALELDDSALYLCASSSKGQGAETQYFGPGTRLLVL.

This clone was picked up a small number of times. The chain is built from TRBV7-9 and TRBJ2-7, with D perhaps assigned TRBD1 or TRBD2 (5 bases each). Germline CDR1 SEHNR, CDR2 FQNEAQ (reference sequence). This CDR3 has 15 amino acids. Between the trimmed V and J ends, which lost 1 base and 12 bases, there was a span of 22 bases. The CDR3 nucleotides are TGTGCCAGCAGCTTAGTAACGGGGTCGGCAGGGTGGCTGTACTTC. Amino acids: CASSLVTGSAGWLYF.

A few counts support this clone. The chain recombines TRBV27 with TRBJ2-7; tentatively, D is TRBD1 (5 bases). The CDR3 is 15 amino acids. Trimming stripped 2 bases from V and 2 bases from J, with 13 bases between. CDR1 MNHEY and CDR2 SMNVEV come from the germline V gene (reference sequence). The CDR3 is CASSLNGAQPYEQYF. As DNA, the CDR3 is TGTGCCAGCAGTTTAAATGGGGCGCAACCCTACGAGCAGTACTTC.

The chain carries TRBV9 and TRBJ2-1, with D possibly TRBD1 on 6 matching bases. Germline V gene lookup returns CDR1 SGDLS and CDR2 YYNGEE. The CDR3 extends over 16 amino acids. V lost 3 bases to trimming and J lost 3 bases, with 16 bases between them. CDR3 region: CASSAQGIVYYNEQFF. As DNA, the CDR3 is TGTGCCAGCAGCGCTCAGGGGATTGTTTACTACAATGAGCAGTTCTTC.

This clone occurred a few times. The chain is built from TRBV28 and TRBJ2-4; the D gene could be TRBD1 or TRBD2 (5 bases each). The V gene's germline CDR1 is MDHEN and CDR2 SYDVKM. The CDR3 has 17 residues. Trimming took off 10 bases at V and 0 bases at J, with 22 bases between the two ends. CDR3 DNA sequence: TGTGCCACCTCCCCCGGGGCGCTGATACTAGCCAAAAACATTCAGTACTTC. The encoded protein is CATSPGALILAKNIQYF. The full variable domain, with the rest looked up from reference TRBV28 and TRBJ2-4, is DVKVTQSSRYLVKRTGEKVFLECVQDMDHENMFWYRQDPGLGLRLIYFSYDVKMKEKGDIPEGYSVSREKKERFSLILESASTNQTSMYLCATSPGALILAKNIQYFGAGTRLSVL.

This clone was seen a few times. CDR3 amino acids: CASTLQATSYEQYF. CDR3 nucleotides: TGTGCCAGCACCCTACAGGCTACTTCCTACGAGCAGTACTTC. This chain links TRBV9 with TRBJ2-7; D might be TRBD1 (5 bases). The CDR3 runs to 14 residues. V was clipped by 6 bases and J by 1 base, with 14 bases between them. CDR1 and CDR2 from the germline V gene are SGDLS and YYNGEE.